Below, 28 T cell receptor beta chains from the same sample are listed, as sequenced in a study of T cell responses to AZD1222 COVID-19 vaccine. The data were produced by immunoSEQ multiplex PCR, yet TCRdb's version contains in-frame clones alone and is incomplete. The sample has under 200,000 clones; 94% are singletons. The sample was peripheral blood, taken on day 0 of AZD1222 vaccination. Receptors were obtained from an adult in good health.

This chain links TRBV11-3 with TRBJ2-7, with D perhaps TRBD1 (6 bases). V lost 2 bases, J lost 3 bases, and 14 bases lay in between. Per germline, CDR1 SGHNT and CDR2 YENEEA. CDR3 length: 15 residues. CDR3 sequence reads: CASSLFSGQSYEQYF. The CDR3 bases are TGTGCCAGCAGCTTATTCTCGGGACAAAGCTACGAGCAGTACTTC.

The chain is built from TRBV7-6 and TRBJ2-1, with a possible D match to TRBD2 (5 bases). Between the trimmed V and J ends, which lost 5 bases and 0 bases, there was a span of 14 bases. The CDR3 totals 16 residues. Per the germline V gene, CDR1 is SGHVS and CDR2 is FNYEAQ. In nucleotides, the CDR3 is TGTGCCAGCAGCCGCGGGCAGCTAAACTCCTACAATGAGCAGTTCTTC. Residues: CASSRGQLNSYNEQFF.

The rearrangement uses TRBV6-5 and TRBJ1-2; the D gene is possibly TRBD1 (5 bases). CDR3 length: 13 amino acids. Germline V gene lookup returns CDR1 MNHEY and CDR2 SVGAGI. Trimming removed 0 bases from V and 7 bases from J, with 9 bases in between. DNA for the CDR3: TGTGCCAGCAGTTACTCGCAAGGGGTTGGCTACACCTTC. This translates into CASSYSQGVGYTF.

The chain combines TRBV7-9 with TRBJ1-2; D gene ambiguous. The V and J ends lost 3 bases and 4 bases respectively, with 12 bases between them. This CDR3 has 14 residues. Germline lookup yields CDR1 SEHNR and CDR2 FQNEAQ (reference sequence). The CDR3 is CASSLSGSGYGYTF. The DNA for the CDR3 is TGTGCCAGCAGCTTGAGTGGCTCGGGCTATGGCTACACCTTC.

The chain joins TRBV29-1 to TRBJ1-4; possibly TRBD1 for D (5 bases). Trimming shortened V by 4 bases and J by 6 bases, and 27 bases separated the two germline ends. Germline V gene data show CDR1 as SQVTM and CDR2 as ANQGSEA. CDR3 length: 18 residues. This CDR3 is CSVAGSVGGKGDYEKLFF. The CDR3, as DNA: TGCAGCGTTGCAGGGTCGGTGGGGGGGAAAGGAGATTATGAAAAACTGTTTTTT.

The V gene is TRBV4-2, the J gene TRBJ2-6; D gene unclear. CDR1 and CDR2 from the germline V gene are LGHNA and YNFKEQ. V was shortened by 4 bases and J by 1 base, with 11 bases between the two germline ends. The CDR3 extends over 16 amino acids. This CDR3 is CASSPSVGSGANVLTF. The CDR3 DNA follows: TGTGCCAGCAGCCCTTCTGTGGGGTCTGGGGCCAACGTCCTGACTTTC.

This sequence joins TRBV6-5 and TRBJ2-6; D unclear. The ends were cut back, 5 bases at V and 1 base at J, with 3 bases in the middle. CDR3 length: 13 amino acids. Germline CDR1 MNHEY, CDR2 SVGAGI. CDR3 residues: CASSLSGANVLTF. The DNA of the CDR3 is TGTGCCAGCAGTCTATCTGGGGCCAACGTCCTGACTTTC.

The J gene is TRBJ1-6, the V gene TRBV6-5; no definite D call. The CDR3 sequence is 15 residues long. Germline lookup yields CDR1 MNHEY and CDR2 SVGAGI. Trimming stripped 6 bases from V and 0 bases from J, with 9 bases between. DNA for the CDR3: TGTGCCAGCAGCCGCAGGAGCTCCTATAATTCACCCCTCCACTTT. This gives the protein CASSRRSSYNSPLHF.

This chain links TRBV7-9 with TRBJ2-7; D unclear. This CDR3 is built from 14 residues. The V gene lost 3 bases and the J gene lost 3 bases, with 12 bases spanning the gap. Germline V lookup: CDR1 SEHNR, CDR2 FQNEAQ (reference sequence). CDR3 nucleotide sequence: TGTGCCAGCAGCTTCGCAGGCGATCACTACGAGCAGTACTTC. Residues: CASSFAGDHYEQYF.

The chain is built from TRBV11-2 and TRBJ1-1; no definite D call. The CDR3 is made up of 15 amino acids. V lost 3 bases and J lost 2, with 13 bases in between. The germline V gene has CDR1 SGHAT and CDR2 FQNNGV. The CDR3 here is CASSFNGVVNTEAFF. Here the CDR3 DNA reads TGTGCCAGCAGCTTCAACGGGGTGGTAAACACTGAAGCTTTCTTT.

V is TRBV29-1 and J is TRBJ2-1, with TRBD1 as a possible D gene (6 bases). V was trimmed by 3 bases and J by 0 bases, leaving 18 bases between them. The germline V gene has CDR1 SQVTM and CDR2 ANQGSEA. The CDR3 is made up of 17 amino acids. The CDR3 bases are TGCAGCGTTGAGGGGGCAGGGAATCGAGCCTCCTACAATGAGCAGTTCTTC. Protein: CSVEGAGNRASYNEQFF.

The chain uses TRBV4-2 and TRBJ1-2; 8 positions match TRBD1. Germline CDR1 and CDR2: LGHNA and YNFKEQ. The junction had 7 bases not matched to a gene; V was cut back by 0 bases and J by 4 bases. There are 16 residues in the CDR3. CDR3 nucleotides: TGTGCCAGCAGCCAAGATCAGGGAGACAGGGGCTATGGCTACACCTTC. Translated, it gives CASSQDQGDRGYGYTF.

V and J are TRBV19 and TRBJ1-1, with D perhaps matching TRBD1 (6 bases). The CDR3 sequence is 18 residues long. Trimming shortened V by 3 bases and J by 6 bases, and 26 bases separated the two germline ends. CDR1 and CDR2 from the germline V gene are LNHDA and SQIVND (reference sequence). The CDR3 DNA reads TGTGCCAGTAGTATGAGGTCCGACACGTCCCTCTCAGGGGCTGAAGCTTTCTTT. It encodes CASSMRSDTSLSGAEAFF.

This clone was recorded a few times. The J gene is TRBJ2-7, the V gene TRBV28, with D hard to call. Germline assignment: CDR1 MDHEN and CDR2 SYDVKM. The V and J ends lost 2 bases and 3 bases respectively, with 8 bases between them. The CDR3 is 13 amino acids. The CDR3 DNA is TGTGCCAGCAGTTTAGAAGCAGTCTACGAGCAGTACTTC. As protein: CASSLEAVYEQYF.

This rearrangement joins TRBV27 to TRBJ2-5, with TRBD1 matching 7 bases. Germline V CDR1 and CDR2: MNHEY, SMNVEV (reference sequence). The CDR3 is 15 amino acids. V shed 2 bases, J shed 5 bases, and the junction held 8 bases outside the gene matches. The CDR3 nucleotides read TGTGCCAGCAGTTTACGGGTGGGACAGACGGAGACCCAGTACTTC. Protein product: CASSLRVGQTETQYF.

The chain carries TRBV9 and TRBJ2-3; 7 nucleotides match TRBD2. Germline loops: CDR1 SGDLS, CDR2 YYNGEE. The CDR3 runs 17 residues. V lost 4 bases, J lost 7 bases, and 18 bases stayed unmatched. In nucleotides, the CDR3 is TGTGCCAGCAGCTCCCGTATAAAGGGAGGGCCGACCTATACGCAGTATTTT. The encoded protein is CASSSRIKGGPTYTQYF.

This chain connects TRBV11-3 to TRBJ2-4; TRBD1 matches 7 bases. This CDR3 region has 14 residues. Germline CDR1 SGHNT, CDR2 YENEEA. The ends lost 5 bases at V and 9 bases at J; junction bases unmatched: 10. The CDR3, as DNA: TGTGCCAGCAGCCAAGGGGGCGCCGGTTCCATTCAGTACTTC. Translation: CASSQGGAGSIQYF.

The rearrangement links TRBV18 to TRBJ2-2; 11 bases are shared with TRBD2. The CDR3 spans 16 residues. V shed 4 bases and J 2 bases; nucleotides not matched to a gene: 3. The germline V gene has CDR1 KGHSH and CDR2 LQKENI. CDR3 sequence: CASSQLAGANTGELFF. In DNA form, the CDR3 reads TGTGCCAGCTCACAACTAGCGGGGGCAAACACCGGGGAGCTGTTTTTT.

This sequence joins TRBV5-1 and TRBJ1-2; D remains unclear. V lost 0 bases and J lost 8, with 20 bases in between. Germline values: CDR1 SGHRS, CDR2 YFSETQ. The CDR3 spans 16 residues. The CDR3 region is CASSLGYPGLPWGYTF. The CDR3 nucleotides read TGCGCCAGCAGCTTGGGATACCCGGGGTTGCCCTGGGGCTACACCTTC.

Points on this clone: The final CDR3 position lacks the conserved phenylalanine or tryptophan, pointing to a likely read error. The DNA is omitted, as the CDR3 cannot be located on it reliably, and the CDR3 follows TCRdb's listing. The chain links TRBV7-9 to TRBJ2-7; TRBD1 reflects the table's D call only, with no check against the DNA. Germline V gene lookup returns CDR1 SEHNR and CDR2 FQNEAQ (reference sequence). The CDR3 contains 12 residues when both ends are counted. The CDR3: CASSLGQGRQIL.

The V and J genes are TRBV4-1 and TRBJ1-1; D unclear. Germline CDR1 is MGHRA and CDR2 is YSYEKL. The CDR3 has 12 amino acids. V lost 1 base and J 7 bases, leaving 7 bases between the germline ends. The DNA for the CDR3 is TGCGCCAGCAGCCAAGGCATTGATGAAGCTTTCTTT. It encodes CASSQGIDEAFF.

The chain has TRBV3-1 (or the pseudogene TRBV3-2) and TRBJ2-5; perhaps TRBD1 as D (6 bases). V lost 7 bases and J lost 5, with 17 bases in between. The CDR3 is made up of 14 amino acids. Germline lookup yields CDR1 LGHDT and CDR2 YNNKEL (reference sequence). The CDR3 loop reads CASTLRGTGETQYF. The CDR3 DNA reads TGTGCCAGCACCTTGAGGGGGACGGGTGAGACCCAGTACTTC.

The V call is TRBV19, the J call TRBJ2-3, with TRBD2 matching over 14 bases. The germline gives CDR1 LNHDA, CDR2 SQIVND (reference sequence). The CDR3 is made up of 17 amino acids. With V trimmed by 4 bases and J by 1 base, 4 bases remained unmatched. CDR3 loop: CASSTRLAGGGTDTQYF. The CDR3 nucleotides are TGTGCCAGTAGTACCCGACTAGCGGGAGGGGGCACAGATACGCAGTATTTT.

The rearrangement joins TRBV28 to TRBJ2-1; TRBD2 is a possible D gene (7 bases). Germline CDR1 and CDR2: MDHEN and SYDVKM. The CDR3 spans 12 residues. Trimming took off 5 bases at V and 12 bases at J, with 14 bases between the two ends. CDR3 sequence reads: CASSPGRGSQFF. In nucleotides, the CDR3 is TGTGCCAGCAGTCCGGGGAGGGGGTCGCAGTTCTTC.

V is TRBV19 and J is TRBJ2-1; possibly TRBD2 for D (6 bases). The germline CDR1 and CDR2 sequences are LNHDA and SQIVND (reference sequence). The V and J ends lost 2 bases and 5 bases respectively, with 13 bases between them. The CDR3 runs to 15 residues. The CDR3: CASSIILSGNNEQFF. Here the CDR3 DNA reads TGTGCCAGTAGTATAATACTTAGCGGAAACAATGAGCAGTTCTTC.

CDR3 protein: CASSSRGDTQYF. Here the CDR3 DNA reads TGCGCCAGCAGCTCTCGGGGAGATACGCAGTATTTT. J is TRBJ2-3 and V is TRBV5-1, with a weak D call TRBD2 (5 bases). The germline V and J ends were trimmed by 3 bases and 5 bases, with 7 bases remaining between them. This CDR3 comprises 12 residues. Germline values: CDR1 SGHRS, CDR2 YFSETQ.

The chain carries TRBV6-2 or TRBV6-3 and TRBJ1-5; possible D gene TRBD1, 5 bases. Deletions cut 4 bases from V and 6 bases from J, with 10 bases between. The CDR3 has 13 amino acids. Germline assignment: CDR1 MNHEY and CDR2 SVGEGT. Written as DNA, the CDR3 is TGTGCCAGCAGTTCGGGGGGGGGTCAGCCCCAGCATTTT. Protein: CASSSGGGQPQHF.

J is TRBJ2-1 and V is TRBV7-9; TRBD2 is a possible D gene (5 bases). The germline V and J ends were trimmed by 8 bases and 8 bases, with 13 bases remaining between them. The CDR3 length is 12 residues. CDR1 is SEHNR, CDR2 FQNEAQ, per germline (reference sequence). CDR3 loop: CASFWLADEQFF. DNA of the CDR3: TGTGCCAGCTTTTGGCTAGCCGATGAGCAGTTCTTC.